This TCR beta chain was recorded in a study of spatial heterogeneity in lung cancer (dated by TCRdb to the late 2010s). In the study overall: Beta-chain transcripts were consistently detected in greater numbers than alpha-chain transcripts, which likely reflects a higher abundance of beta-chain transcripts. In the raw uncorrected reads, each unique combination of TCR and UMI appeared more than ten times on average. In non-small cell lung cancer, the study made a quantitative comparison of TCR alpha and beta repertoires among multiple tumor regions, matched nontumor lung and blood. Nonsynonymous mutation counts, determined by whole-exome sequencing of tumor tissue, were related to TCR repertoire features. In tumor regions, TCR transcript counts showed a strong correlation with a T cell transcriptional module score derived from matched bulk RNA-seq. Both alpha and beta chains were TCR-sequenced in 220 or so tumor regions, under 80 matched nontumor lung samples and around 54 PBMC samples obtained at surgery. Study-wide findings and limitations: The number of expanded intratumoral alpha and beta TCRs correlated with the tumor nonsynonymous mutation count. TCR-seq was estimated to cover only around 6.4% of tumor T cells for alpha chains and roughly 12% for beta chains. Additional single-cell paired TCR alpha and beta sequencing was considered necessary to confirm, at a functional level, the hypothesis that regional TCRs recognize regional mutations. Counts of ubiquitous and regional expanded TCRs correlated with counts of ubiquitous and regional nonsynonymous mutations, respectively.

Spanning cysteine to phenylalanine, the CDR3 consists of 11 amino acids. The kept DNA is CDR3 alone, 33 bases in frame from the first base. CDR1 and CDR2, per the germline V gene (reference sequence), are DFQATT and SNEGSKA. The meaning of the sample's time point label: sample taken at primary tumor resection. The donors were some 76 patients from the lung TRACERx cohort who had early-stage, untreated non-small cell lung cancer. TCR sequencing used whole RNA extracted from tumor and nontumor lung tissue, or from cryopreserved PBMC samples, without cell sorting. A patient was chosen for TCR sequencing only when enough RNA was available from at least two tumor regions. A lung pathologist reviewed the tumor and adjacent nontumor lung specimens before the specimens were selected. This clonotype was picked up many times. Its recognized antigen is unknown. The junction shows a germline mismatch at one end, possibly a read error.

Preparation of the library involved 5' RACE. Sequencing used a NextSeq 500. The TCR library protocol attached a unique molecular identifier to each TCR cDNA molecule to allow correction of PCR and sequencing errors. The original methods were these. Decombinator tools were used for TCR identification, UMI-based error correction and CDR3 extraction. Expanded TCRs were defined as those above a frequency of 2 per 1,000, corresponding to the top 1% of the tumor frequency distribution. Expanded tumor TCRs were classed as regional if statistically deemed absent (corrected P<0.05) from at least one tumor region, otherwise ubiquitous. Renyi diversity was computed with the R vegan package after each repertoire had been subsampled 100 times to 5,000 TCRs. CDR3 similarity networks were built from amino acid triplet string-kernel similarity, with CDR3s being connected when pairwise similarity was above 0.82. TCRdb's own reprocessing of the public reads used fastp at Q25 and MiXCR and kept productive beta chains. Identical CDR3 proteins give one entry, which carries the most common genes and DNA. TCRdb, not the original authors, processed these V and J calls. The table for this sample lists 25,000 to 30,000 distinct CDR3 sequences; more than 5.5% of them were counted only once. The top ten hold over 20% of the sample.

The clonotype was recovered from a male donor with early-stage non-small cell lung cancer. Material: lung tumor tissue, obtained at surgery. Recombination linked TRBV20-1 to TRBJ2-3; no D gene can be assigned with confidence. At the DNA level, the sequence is TGCAGTGCTGGAGATAGTTTTACGCAGTATTTT. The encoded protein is CSAGDSFTQYF.